This record covers a single T cell receptor beta chain. Its antigen is still unknown. The source of the sample is a study of cytomegalovirus exposure and HLA in healthy donors. Study-level findings and limits: From TCR beta sequences, most subjects' HLA-A and HLA-B alleles were reportedly predicted accurately. Later analysis identified a missense DCLRE1C variant that was linked to TCR beta V- and J-gene trimming.

Vbeta (60) and Jbeta (13) primers were used in the PCR. TCRdb's table, derived via immunoSEQ multiplex PCR, lists solely in-frame clones and lacks some. The sample holds 130,000 to 150,000 clones; more than 75% are singletons and the top ten take 3.9%. Germline V gene lookup returns CDR1 SGHRS and CDR2 YFSETQ. V was clipped by 0 bases and J by 12 bases, with 13 bases between them. The CDR3 contains 13 residues. The V and J genes are TRBV5-1 and TRBJ2-1; D possibly corresponds to TRBD2 (6 bases). This sequence originates from a man aged 18 to 29 in good health and CMV-seronegative. The sequenced material came from PBMCs. The CDR3 DNA follows: TGCGCCAGCAGCTTGGCCGGGAGCGAGAGGCAGTTCTTC. Translating it yields CASSLAGSERQFF.